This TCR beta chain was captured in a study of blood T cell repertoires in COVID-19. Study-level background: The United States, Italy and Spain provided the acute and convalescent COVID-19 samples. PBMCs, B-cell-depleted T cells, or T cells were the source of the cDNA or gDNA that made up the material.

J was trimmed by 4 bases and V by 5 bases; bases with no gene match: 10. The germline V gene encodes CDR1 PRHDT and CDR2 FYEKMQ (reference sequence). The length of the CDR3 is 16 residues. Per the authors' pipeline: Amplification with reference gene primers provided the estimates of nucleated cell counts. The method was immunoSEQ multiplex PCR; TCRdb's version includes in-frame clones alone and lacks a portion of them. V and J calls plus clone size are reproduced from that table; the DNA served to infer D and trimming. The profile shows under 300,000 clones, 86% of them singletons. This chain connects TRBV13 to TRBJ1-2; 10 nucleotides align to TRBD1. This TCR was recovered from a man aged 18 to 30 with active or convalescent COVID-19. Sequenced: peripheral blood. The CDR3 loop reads CASSPKGTGVVYGYTF. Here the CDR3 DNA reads TGTGCCAGCAGCCCCAAGGGGACAGGGGTCGTCTATGGCTACACCTTC.